Shown below are 6 T cell receptor beta chains from a single sample sequenced in a study of spatial heterogeneity in lung cancer. TCRdb itself ran the 5' RACE reads through MiXCR, one entry per CDR3 protein. In the table there are approximately 16,000 distinct CDR3 sequences, approximately 7% of which are singletons. Time point denoted: sample taken at primary tumor resection. Study-wide results and caveats: Expanded intratumoral alpha and beta TCR counts tracked tumor mutation counts.

For these receptors, no antigen is known. Specimen: lung tumor tissue, collected at surgery. The receptor source for this set is a female donor with early-stage non-small cell lung cancer.

This clonotype was seen a handful of times. For a library built for alpha chains, this beta chain is a stray read; little rests on its size. This sequence joins TRBV11-2 and TRBJ2-7, with D possibly TRBD2 on 6 matching bases. Germline V gene lookup returns CDR1 SGHAT and CDR2 FQNNGV. Trimming pared 0 bases from V and 2 bases from J, leaving 11 bases between. The CDR3 is made up of 15 amino acids. The chain's CDR3 is CASSLESGRTYEQYF. CDR3 DNA: TGTGCCAGCAGCTTAGAGTCAGGGAGGACCTACGAGCAGTACTTC. Variable domain in full (rest from reference TRBV11-2 and TRBJ2-7): EAGVAQSPRYKIIEKRQSVAFWCNPISGHATLYWYQQILGQGPKLLIQFQNNGVVDDSQLPKDRFSAERLKGVDSTLKIQPAKLEDSAVYLCASSLESGRTYEQYFGPGTRLTVT.

In this sample, this clonotype turned up many times. This beta chain represents an off-target read in a library built for alpha chains; its size is of limited meaning. The chain employs TRBV20-1 and TRBJ2-3; 10 bases align to TRBD2. The CDR3 runs to 14 residues. Germline loops: CDR1 DFQATT, CDR2 SNEGSKA (reference sequence). Losses at the gene ends were 5 bases for V and 5 bases for J; bases not matched to a gene: 7. CDR3 bases: TGCAGTGCTGGACAGCGGGGGGGTATAGATACGCAGTATTTT. Its protein product is CSAGQRGGIDTQYF.

In its sample, this clonotype was seen many times. Being off target in a library aimed at alpha chains, this beta chain has a size of little meaning. V usage is TRBV29-1 and J usage is TRBJ1-6; the match to TRBD1 covers 9 bases. Germline CDR1 reads SQVTM; CDR2 reads ANQGSEA. The J segment lost 7 bases and the V segment lost 6 bases, leaving 4 bases of the junction unmatched. This CDR3 is 13 amino acids long. This chain's CDR3 is CSVVGTGNSPLHF. The CDR3 coding sequence is TGCAGCGTGGTCGGGACAGGGAATTCACCCCTCCACTTT.

In this sample, this clonotype turned up many times. Since it is a stray read in a library aimed at alpha chains, this beta chain has a size that is not meaningful. The V gene is TRBV28, the J gene TRBJ2-3, with a weak D call TRBD2 (6 bases). The CDR3 runs to 14 residues. Trimming removed 1 base at V and 7 bases at J, with 12 bases between. Germline V gene data show CDR1 as MDHEN and CDR2 as SYDVKM. The CDR3 is CASSLSAGTHTQYF. The DNA of the CDR3 is TGTGCCAGCAGTTTATCCGCGGGGACCCATACGCAGTATTTT.

This clonotype occurred many times. The junction does not match germline at one end; this may be a read error. For a library built for alpha chains, this beta chain is a stray read; little rests on its size. The rearrangement uses TRBV2 and TRBJ2-7; 7 bases line up with TRBD2. The CDR3 length is 14 residues. CDR1 is SNHLY, CDR2 FYNNEI, per germline. DNA of the CDR3: TGTGCCAGCAGGGAAGGGGAGGGGCCCTACGAGCAGTACTTC. Residues: CASREGEGPYEQYF. Drawing the rest from reference TRBV2 and TRBJ2-7, the complete variable domain is EPEVTQTPSHQVTQMGQEVILRCVPISNHLYFYWYRQILGQKVEFLVSFYNNEISEKSEIFDDQFSVERPDGSNFTLKIRSTKLEDSAMYFCASREGEGPYEQYFGPGTRLTVT.

This clonotype was recorded a few times. Because the library targeted alpha chains, this beta chain is an off-target read whose size means little. The rearrangement joins TRBV20-1 to TRBJ1-2; 10 nucleotides align to TRBD1. V lost 0 bases, J lost 4 bases, and 14 bases stayed unmatched. The germline gives CDR1 DFQATT, CDR2 SNEGSKA (reference sequence). The length of the CDR3 is 18 residues. The CDR3 coding sequence is TGCAGTGCTAGAGATCCTCCTCCGCCGGGACAGGGGAGCTATGGCTACACCTTC. Amino acid sequence: CSARDPPPPGQGSYGYTF.